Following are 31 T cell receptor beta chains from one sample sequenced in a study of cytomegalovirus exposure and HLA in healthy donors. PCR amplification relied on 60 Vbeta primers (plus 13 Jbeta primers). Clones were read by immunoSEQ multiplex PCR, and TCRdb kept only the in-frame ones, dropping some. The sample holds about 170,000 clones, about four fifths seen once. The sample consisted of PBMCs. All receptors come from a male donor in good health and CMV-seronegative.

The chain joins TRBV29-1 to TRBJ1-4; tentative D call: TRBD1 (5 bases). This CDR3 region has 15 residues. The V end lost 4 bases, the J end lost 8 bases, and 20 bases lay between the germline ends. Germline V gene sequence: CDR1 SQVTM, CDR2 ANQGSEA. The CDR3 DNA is TGCAGCGTTGGTCGTCCGGGGGTGGATTGCGAAAAACTGTTTTTT. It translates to CSVGRPGVDCEKLFF.

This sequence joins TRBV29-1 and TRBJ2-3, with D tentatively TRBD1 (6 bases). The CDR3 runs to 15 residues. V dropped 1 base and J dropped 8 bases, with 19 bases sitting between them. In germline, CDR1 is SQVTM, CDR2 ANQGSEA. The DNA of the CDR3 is TGCAGCGTTGAAGTCGGCGGCAGGGGATCGGGTACGCAGTATTTT. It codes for CSVEVGGRGSGTQYF.

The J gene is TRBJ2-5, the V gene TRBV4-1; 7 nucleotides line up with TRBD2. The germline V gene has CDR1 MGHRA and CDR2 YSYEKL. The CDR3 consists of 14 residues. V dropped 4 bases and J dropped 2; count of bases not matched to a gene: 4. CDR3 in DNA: TGCGCCAGCAGCCCGGGGGGAGGGCAAGAGACCCAGTACTTC. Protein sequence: CASSPGGGQETQYF.

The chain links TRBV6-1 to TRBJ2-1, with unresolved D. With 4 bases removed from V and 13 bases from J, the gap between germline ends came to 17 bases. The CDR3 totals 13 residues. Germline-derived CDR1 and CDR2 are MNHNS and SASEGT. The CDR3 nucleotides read TGTGCCAGCAGTGCAACGACATCCTTGGCTCAGTTCTTC. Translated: CASSATTSLAQFF.

CDR3 sequence reads: CASSETGVTGELFF. The CDR3 region has the DNA TGTGCCAGCAGCGAGACAGGGGTCACCGGGGAGCTGTTTTTT. The chain recombines TRBV5-6 with TRBJ2-2; 8 positions match TRBD1. Germline V lookup: CDR1 SGHDT, CDR2 YYEEEE. This CDR3 spans 14 amino acids. V was pared by 4 bases and J by 4 bases, with 3 bases of the junction left unmatched.

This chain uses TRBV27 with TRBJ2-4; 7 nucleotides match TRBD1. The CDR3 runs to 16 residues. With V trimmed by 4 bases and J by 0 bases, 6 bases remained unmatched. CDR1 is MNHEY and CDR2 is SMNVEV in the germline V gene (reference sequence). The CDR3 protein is CASSSRTGIAKNIQYF. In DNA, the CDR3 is TGTGCCAGCAGTTCCCGGACAGGAATAGCCAAAAACATTCAGTACTTC.

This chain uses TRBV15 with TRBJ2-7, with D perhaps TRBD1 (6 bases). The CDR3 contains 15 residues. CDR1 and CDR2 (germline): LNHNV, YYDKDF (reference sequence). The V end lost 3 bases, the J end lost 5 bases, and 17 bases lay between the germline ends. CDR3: CATSRSAGVFHEQYF. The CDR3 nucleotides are TGTGCCACCAGCAGGTCGGCAGGGGTTTTCCACGAGCAGTACTTC. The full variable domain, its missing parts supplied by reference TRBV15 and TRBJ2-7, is DAMVIQNPRYQVTQFGKPVTLSCSQTLNHNVMYWYQQKSSQAPKLLFHYYDKDFNNEADTPDNFQSRRPNTSFCFLDIRSPGLGDTAMYLCATSRSAGVFHEQYFGPGTRLTVT.

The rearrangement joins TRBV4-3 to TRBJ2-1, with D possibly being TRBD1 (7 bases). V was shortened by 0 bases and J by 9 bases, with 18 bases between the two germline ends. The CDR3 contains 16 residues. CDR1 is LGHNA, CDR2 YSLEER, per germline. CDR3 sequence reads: CASSQDFGGQGGEQFF. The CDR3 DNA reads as TGCGCCAGCAGCCAAGATTTCGGGGGCCAGGGGGGTGAGCAGTTCTTC.

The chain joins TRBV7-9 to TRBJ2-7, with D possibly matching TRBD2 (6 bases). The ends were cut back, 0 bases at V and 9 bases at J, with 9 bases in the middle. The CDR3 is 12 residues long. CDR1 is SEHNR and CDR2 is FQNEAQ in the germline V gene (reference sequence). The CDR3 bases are TGTGCCAGCAGCTTAGCGGAGGGGTGGCAGTACTTC. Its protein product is CASSLAEGWQYF.

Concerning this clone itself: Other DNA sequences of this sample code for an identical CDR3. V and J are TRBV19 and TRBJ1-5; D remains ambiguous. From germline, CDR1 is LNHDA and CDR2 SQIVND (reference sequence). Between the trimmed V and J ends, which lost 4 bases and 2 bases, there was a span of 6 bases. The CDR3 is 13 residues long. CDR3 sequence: CASSTRGNQPQHF. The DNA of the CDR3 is TGTGCCAGTAGTACCCGAGGCAATCAGCCCCAGCATTTT.

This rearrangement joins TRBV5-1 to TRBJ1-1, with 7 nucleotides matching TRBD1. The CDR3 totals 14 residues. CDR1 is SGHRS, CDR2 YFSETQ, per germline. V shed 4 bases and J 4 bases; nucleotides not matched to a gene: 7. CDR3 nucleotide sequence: TGCGCCAGCAGCGGAGGGGGCGCCCCCACTGAAGCTTTCTTT. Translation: CASSGGGAPTEAFF.

The CDR3 nucleotides read TGTGCCAGCAGCTTAGTTTCGACAACGAGCGAGACCCAGTACTTC. This translates into CASSLVSTTSETQYF. The V and J genes are TRBV7-8 and TRBJ2-5; no definite D call. The CDR3 covers 15 residues. Germline assignment: CDR1 SGHVS and CDR2 FQNEAQ. V was trimmed by 1 base and J by 5 bases, leaving 14 bases between them.

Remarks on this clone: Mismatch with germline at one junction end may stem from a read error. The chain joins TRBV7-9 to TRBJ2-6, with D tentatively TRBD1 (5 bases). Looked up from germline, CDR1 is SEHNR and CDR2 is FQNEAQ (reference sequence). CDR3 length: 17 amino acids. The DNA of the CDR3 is TGTTCCAGCAGCTCAGCCCCAGGGAAGCCTGGGGCCAACGTCCTGACTTTC. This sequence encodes CSSSSAPGKPGANVLTF.

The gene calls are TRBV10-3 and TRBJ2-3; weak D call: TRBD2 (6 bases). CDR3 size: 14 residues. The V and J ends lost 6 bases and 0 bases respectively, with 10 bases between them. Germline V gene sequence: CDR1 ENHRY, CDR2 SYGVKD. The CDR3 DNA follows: TGTGCCATCAGCCTAAGCGGGAGCACAGATACGCAGTATTTT. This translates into CAISLSGSTDTQYF.

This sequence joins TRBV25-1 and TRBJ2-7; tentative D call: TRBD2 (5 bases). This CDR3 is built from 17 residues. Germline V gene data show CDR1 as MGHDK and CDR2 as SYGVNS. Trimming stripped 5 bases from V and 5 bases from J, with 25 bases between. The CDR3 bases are TGTGCCAGCAGTAACCGGCAAGCGGCGTATAGGAACCACGAGCAGTACTTC. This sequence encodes CASSNRQAAYRNHEQYF.

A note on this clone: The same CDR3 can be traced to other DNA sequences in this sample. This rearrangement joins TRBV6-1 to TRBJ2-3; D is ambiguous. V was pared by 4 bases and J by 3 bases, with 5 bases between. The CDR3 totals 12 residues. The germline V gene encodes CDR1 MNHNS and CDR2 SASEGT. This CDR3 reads CASSGSTDTQYF. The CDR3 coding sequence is TGTGCCAGCAGTGGGAGTACAGATACGCAGTATTTT.

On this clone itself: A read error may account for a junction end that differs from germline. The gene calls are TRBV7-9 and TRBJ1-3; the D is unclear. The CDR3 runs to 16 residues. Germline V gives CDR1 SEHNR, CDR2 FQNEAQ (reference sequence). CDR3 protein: CSSSLVEATSGNTIYF. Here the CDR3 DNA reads TGTTCCAGCAGCTTAGTCGAGGCAACCTCTGGAAACACCATATATTTT. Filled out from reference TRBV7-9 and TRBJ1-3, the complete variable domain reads DTGVSQNPRHKITKRGQNVTFRCDPISEHNRLYWYRQTLGQGPEFLTYFQNEAQLEKSRLLSDRFSAERPKGSFSTLEIQRTEQGDSAMYLCSSSLVEATSGNTIYFGEGSWLTVV.

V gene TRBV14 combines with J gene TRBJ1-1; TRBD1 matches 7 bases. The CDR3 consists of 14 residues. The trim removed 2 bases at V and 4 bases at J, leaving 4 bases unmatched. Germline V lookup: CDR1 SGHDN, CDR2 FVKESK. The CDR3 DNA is TGTGCCAGCAGCCAAATACAGGGGAGCACTGAAGCTTTCTTT. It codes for CASSQIQGSTEAFF.

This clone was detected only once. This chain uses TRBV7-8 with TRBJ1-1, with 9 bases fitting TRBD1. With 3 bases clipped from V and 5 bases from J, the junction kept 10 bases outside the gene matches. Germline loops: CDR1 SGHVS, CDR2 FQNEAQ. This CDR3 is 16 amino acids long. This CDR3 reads CASSLEKQGARTEAFF. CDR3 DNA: TGTGCCAGCAGCTTGGAAAAACAGGGGGCGCGTACTGAAGCTTTCTTT.

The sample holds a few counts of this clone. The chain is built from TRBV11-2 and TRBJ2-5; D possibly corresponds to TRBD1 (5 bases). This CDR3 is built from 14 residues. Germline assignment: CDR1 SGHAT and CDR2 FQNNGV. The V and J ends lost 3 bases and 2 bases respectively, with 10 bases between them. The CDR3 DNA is TGTGCCAGCAGCTTCGGACAACTGCAAGAGACCCAGTACTTC. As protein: CASSFGQLQETQYF.

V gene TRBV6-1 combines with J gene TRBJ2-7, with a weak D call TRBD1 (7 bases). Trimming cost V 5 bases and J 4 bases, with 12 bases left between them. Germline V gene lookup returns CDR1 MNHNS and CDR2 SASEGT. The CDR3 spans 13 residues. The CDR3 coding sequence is TGTGCCAGCAGTCTGGAGGGGGCTTACGAGCAGTACTTC. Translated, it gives CASSLEGAYEQYF.

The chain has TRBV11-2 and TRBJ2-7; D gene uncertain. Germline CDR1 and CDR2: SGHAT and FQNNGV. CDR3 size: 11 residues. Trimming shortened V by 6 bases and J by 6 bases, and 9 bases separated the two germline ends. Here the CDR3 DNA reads TGTGCCAGCAGTTTTCAGTCCGAGCAGTACTTC. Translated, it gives CASSFQSEQYF.

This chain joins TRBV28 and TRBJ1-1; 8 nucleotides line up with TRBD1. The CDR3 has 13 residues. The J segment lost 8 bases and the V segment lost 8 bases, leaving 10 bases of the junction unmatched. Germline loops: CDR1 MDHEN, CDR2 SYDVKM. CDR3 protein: CASRRAGGTEAFF. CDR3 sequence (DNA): TGTGCCAGCCGCCGCGCAGGGGGCACGGAAGCTTTCTTT.

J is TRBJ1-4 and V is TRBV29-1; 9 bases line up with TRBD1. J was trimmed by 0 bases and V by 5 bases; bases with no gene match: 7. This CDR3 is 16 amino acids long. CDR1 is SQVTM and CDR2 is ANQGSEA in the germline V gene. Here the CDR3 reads CSVLGQGYATNEKLFF. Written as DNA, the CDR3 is TGCAGCGTTCTAGGACAGGGGTACGCAACTAATGAAAAACTGTTTTTT.

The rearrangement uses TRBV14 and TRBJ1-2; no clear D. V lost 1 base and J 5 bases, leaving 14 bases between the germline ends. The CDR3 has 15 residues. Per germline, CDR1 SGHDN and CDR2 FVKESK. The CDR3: CASSQVGRGGYGYTF. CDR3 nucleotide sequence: TGTGCCAGCAGCCAAGTTGGACGGGGAGGGTATGGCTACACCTTC.

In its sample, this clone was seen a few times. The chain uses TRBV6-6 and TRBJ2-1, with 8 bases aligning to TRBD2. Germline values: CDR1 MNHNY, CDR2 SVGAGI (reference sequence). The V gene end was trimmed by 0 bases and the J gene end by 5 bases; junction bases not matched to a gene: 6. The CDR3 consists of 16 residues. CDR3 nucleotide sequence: TGTGCCAGCAGTTACTCGAAAAGCGGGGGTAACAATGAGCAGTTCTTC. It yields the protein CASSYSKSGGNNEQFF.

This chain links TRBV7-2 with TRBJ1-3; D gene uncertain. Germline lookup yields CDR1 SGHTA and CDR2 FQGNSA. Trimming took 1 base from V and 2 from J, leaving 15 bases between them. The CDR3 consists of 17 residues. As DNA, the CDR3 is TGTGCCAGCAGCTTAGAACTTCCGGGGTTAACTGGAAACACCATATATTTT. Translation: CASSLELPGLTGNTIYF. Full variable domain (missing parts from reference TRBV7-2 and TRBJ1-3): GAGVSQSPSNKVTEKGKDVELRCDPISGHTALYWYRQSLGQGLEFLIYFQGNSAPDKSGLPSDRFSAERTGGSVSTLTIQRTQQEDSAVYLCASSLELPGLTGNTIYFGEGSWLTVV.

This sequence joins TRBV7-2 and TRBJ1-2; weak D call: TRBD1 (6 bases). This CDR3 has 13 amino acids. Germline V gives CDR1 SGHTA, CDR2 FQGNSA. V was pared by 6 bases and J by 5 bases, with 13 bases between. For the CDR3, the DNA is TGTGCCAGCAGTCCAGGGGTGGAGTATGGCTACACCTTC. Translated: CASSPGVEYGYTF.

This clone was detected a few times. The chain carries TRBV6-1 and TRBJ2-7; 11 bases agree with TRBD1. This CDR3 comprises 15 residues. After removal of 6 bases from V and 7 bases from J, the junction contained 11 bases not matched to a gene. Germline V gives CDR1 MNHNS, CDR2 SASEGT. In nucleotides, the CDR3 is TGTGCCAGCAGGAACCCCGGACAGGGGGCGGATGAGCAGTACTTC. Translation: CASRNPGQGADEQYF.

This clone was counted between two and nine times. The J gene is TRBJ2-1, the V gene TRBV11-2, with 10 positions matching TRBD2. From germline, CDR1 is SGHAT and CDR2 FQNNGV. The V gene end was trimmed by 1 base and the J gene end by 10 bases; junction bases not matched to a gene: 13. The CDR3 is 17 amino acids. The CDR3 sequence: CASSLGVSSGRLDEQFF. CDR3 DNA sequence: TGTGCCAGCAGCTTAGGAGTAAGTAGCGGGAGGTTGGACGAGCAGTTCTTC.

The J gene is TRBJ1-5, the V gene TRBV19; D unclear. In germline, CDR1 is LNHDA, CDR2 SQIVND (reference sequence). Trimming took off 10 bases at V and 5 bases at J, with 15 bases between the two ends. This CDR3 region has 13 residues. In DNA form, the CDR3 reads TGTGCCATTTCACTGGAGGGATATCAGCCCCAGCATTTT. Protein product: CAISLEGYQPQHF.